Sequencing of this T cell receptor (beta chain) was carried out in a study of T cells in Graves' hyperthyroidism and ophthalmopathy. This clonotype came up a few times. Researchers amplified the TCR beta CDR3 regions from RNA transcripts. Primed by the HTBI set, a first-round RT-PCR was run on the TCR CDR3. TCRdb reprocessed the multiplex PCR reads via MiXCR and lists one record per CDR3 protein. This table has more than 300,000 distinct CDR3 sequences, roughly a sixth appearing once. Sequencing was performed on blood. The receptor was derived from a woman aged 25 to 45 with Graves' hyperthyroidism that later progressed to Graves' ophthalmopathy.

The CDR3, as DNA: TGTGCCACCAGCAGTGTTGGACAGGGAAATGAGCAGTTCTTC. Its translation is CATSSVGQGNEQFF. J is TRBJ2-1 and V is TRBV15; 8 positions agree with TRBD1. Looked up from germline, CDR1 is LNHNV and CDR2 is YYDKDF (reference sequence). The CDR3 is 14 residues long. Trimming took 3 bases from V and 7 from J; bases not matched to a gene: 5.